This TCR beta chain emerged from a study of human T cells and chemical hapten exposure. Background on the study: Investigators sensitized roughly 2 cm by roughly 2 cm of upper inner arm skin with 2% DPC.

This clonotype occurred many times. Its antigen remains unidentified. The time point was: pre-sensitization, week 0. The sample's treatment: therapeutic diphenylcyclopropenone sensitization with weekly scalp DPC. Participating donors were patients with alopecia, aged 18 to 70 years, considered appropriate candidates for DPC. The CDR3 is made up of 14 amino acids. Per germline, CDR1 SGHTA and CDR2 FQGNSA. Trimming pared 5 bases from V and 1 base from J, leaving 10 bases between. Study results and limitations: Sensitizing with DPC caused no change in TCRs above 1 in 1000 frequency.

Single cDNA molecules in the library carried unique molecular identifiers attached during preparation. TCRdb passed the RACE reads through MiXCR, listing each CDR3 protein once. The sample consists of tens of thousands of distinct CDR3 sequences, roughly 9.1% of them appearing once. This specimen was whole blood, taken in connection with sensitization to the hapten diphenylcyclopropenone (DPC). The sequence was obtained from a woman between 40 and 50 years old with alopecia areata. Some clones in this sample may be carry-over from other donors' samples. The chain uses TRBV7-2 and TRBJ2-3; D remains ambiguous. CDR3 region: CASSPLGRTDTQYF. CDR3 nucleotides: TGTGCCAGCAGCCCCCTGGGCCGCACAGATACGCAGTATTTT. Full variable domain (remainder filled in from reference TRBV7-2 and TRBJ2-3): GAGVSQSPSNKVTEKGKDVELRCDPISGHTALYWYRQSLGQGLEFLIYFQGNSAPDKSGLPSDRFSAERTGGSVSTLTIQRTQQEDSAVYLCASSPLGRTDTQYFGPGTRLTVL.